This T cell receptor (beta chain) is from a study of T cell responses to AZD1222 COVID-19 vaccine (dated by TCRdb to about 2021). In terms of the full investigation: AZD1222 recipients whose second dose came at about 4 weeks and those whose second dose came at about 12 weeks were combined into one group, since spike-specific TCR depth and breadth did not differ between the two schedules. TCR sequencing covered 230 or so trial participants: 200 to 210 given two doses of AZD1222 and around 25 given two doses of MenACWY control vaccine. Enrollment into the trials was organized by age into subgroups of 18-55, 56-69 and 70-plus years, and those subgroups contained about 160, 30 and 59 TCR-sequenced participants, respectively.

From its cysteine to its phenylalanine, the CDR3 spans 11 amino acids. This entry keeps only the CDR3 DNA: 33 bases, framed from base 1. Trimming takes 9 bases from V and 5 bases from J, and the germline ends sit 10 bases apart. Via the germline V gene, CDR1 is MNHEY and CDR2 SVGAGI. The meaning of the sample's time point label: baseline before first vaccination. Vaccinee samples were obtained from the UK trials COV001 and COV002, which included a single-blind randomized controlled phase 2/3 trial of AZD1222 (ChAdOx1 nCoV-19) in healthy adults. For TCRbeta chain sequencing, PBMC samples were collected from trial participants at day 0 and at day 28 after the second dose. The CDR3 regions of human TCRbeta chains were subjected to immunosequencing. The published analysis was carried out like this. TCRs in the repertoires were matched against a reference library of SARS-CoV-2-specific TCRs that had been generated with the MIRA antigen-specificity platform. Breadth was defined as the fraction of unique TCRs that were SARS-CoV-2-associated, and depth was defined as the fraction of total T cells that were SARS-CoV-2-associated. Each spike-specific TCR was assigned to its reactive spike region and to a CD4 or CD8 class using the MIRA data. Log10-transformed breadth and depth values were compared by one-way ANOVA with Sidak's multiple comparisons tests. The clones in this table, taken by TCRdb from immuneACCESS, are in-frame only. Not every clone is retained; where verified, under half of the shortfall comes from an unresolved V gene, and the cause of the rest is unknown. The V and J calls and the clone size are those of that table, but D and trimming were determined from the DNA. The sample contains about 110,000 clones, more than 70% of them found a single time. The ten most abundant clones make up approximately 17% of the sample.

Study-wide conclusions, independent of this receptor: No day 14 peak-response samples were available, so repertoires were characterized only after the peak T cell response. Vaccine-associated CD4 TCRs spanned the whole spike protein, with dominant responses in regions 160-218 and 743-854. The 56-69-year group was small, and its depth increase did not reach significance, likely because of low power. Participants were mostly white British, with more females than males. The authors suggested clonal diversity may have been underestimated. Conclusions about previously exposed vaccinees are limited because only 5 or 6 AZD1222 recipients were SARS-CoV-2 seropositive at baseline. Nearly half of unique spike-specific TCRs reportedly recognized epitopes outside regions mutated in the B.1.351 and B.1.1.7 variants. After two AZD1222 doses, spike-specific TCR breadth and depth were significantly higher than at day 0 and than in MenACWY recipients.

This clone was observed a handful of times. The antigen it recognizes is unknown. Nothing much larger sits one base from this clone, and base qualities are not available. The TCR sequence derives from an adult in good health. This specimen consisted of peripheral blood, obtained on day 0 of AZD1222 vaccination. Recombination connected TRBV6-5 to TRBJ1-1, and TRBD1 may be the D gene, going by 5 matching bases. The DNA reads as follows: TGTGCCAGTAAAGGGGTGACTGAAGCTTTCTTT. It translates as CASKGVTEAFF.